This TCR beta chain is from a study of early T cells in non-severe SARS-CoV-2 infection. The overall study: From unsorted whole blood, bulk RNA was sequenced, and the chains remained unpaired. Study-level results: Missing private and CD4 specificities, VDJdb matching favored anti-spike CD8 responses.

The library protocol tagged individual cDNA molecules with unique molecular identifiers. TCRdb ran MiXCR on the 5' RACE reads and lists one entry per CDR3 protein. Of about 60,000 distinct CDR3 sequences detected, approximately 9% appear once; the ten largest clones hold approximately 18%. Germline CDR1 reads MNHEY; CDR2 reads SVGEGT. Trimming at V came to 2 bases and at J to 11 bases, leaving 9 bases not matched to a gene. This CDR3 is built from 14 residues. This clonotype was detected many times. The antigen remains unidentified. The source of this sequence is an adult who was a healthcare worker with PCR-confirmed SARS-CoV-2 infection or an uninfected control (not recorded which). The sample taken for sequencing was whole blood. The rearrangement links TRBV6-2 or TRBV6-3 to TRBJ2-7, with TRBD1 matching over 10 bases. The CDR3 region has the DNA TGTGCCAGCAGTTACGGACAGGGGGTCACCACCGAGTACTTC. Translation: CASSYGQGVTTEYF.